The rows below give T cell receptor beta chains drawn from one sample of a study of blood T cell repertoires in COVID-19. Some clones are missing from TCRdb's copy, which holds only in-frame ones; the method was immunoSEQ multiplex PCR. The table lists approximately 300,000 clones, about 82% of them singletons. Sequencing used peripheral blood. These receptors came from a woman aged 45-60 years with acute or convalescent COVID-19. Each CDR3 is given with its conserved first and last residue. The order of the fields is clone size, J gene, D gene, V gene, CDR3 DNA, CDR3 protein. D genes are given only for firm matches. Clone size is not always given. Where it is, it says once, few, many or a class for expanded clones.

abundance: .; j_gene: TRBJ2-1; d_gene: .; v_gene: TRBV18; CDR3nt: TGTGCCAGCTCACCCAGGCGGGGAAACAATGAGCAGTTCTTC; CDR3aa: CASSPRRGNNEQFF
abundance: .; j_gene: TRBJ1-1; d_gene: .; v_gene: TRBV11-2; CDR3nt: TGTGCCAGCAGCTTTTCGGTGTCTTCCTCAGCTTTCTTT; CDR3aa: CASSFSVSSSAFF
abundance: few; j_gene: TRBJ1-2; d_gene: .; v_gene: TRBV30; CDR3nt: TGTGCCTGGAGTGTACGAGGGTTAGGCTACACCTTC; CDR3aa: CAWSVRGLGYTF
abundance: .; j_gene: TRBJ2-6; d_gene: TRBD2; v_gene: TRBV7-9; CDR3nt: TGTGCCAGCAGCGCCCGCGGGGGGGATCGTGGGGCCAACGTCCTGACTTTC; CDR3aa: CASSARGGDRGANVLTF
abundance: .; j_gene: TRBJ2-7; d_gene: .; v_gene: TRBV24-1; CDR3nt: TGTGCCACCAGTGATGCCACATCACCCTACGAGCAGTACTTC; CDR3aa: CATSDATSPYEQYF
abundance: .; j_gene: TRBJ1-1; d_gene: .; v_gene: TRBV5-1; CDR3nt: TGCGCCAGCTCCTCATTCGGTGGGAACACTGAAGCTTTCTTT; CDR3aa: CASSSFGGNTEAFF
abundance: few; j_gene: TRBJ1-1; d_gene: .; v_gene: TRBV3-1/TRBV3-2; CDR3nt: TGTGCCAGCAGCCCAGGGGTAGCGGGCACTGAAGCTTTCTTT; CDR3aa: CASSPGVAGTEAFF
abundance: .; j_gene: TRBJ2-7; d_gene: .; v_gene: TRBV19; CDR3nt: TGTGCCAGTAGTATGGACAGCTCCTACGAGCAGTACTTC; CDR3aa: CASSMDSSYEQYF
abundance: few; j_gene: TRBJ1-1; d_gene: TRBD1; v_gene: TRBV30; CDR3nt: TGTGCCTGTAAGGGACAGTTGAACACTGAAGCTTTCTTT; CDR3aa: CACKGQLNTEAFF
abundance: .; j_gene: TRBJ1-5; d_gene: TRBD1; v_gene: TRBV4-1; CDR3nt: TGCGCCAGCAGCCAAGATGGACAGGGCAATCAGCCCCAGCATTTT; CDR3aa: CASSQDGQGNQPQHF
abundance: .; j_gene: TRBJ2-7; d_gene: TRBD1; v_gene: TRBV27; CDR3nt: TGTGCCAGCAGTTTAACAGGGGGCATTTACGAGCAGTACTTT; CDR3aa: CASSLTGGIYEQYF
abundance: .; j_gene: TRBJ2-1; d_gene: TRBD2; v_gene: TRBV28; CDR3nt: TGTGCCAGCAGTTGGACTAGCGGGATATTCTATGAGCAGTTCTTC; CDR3aa: CASSWTSGIFYEQFF
abundance: .; j_gene: TRBJ2-1; d_gene: TRBD2; v_gene: TRBV2; CDR3nt: TGTGCCAGCGGAAGCGGGGCTACTACCTACAATGAGCAGTTCTTC; CDR3aa: CASGSGATTYNEQFF
abundance: few; j_gene: TRBJ2-7; d_gene: TRBD1; v_gene: TRBV9; CDR3nt: TGTGCCAGCAGCGCCACTTCCGCCGGGACAGGGGTCGAGCAGTACTTC; CDR3aa: CASSATSAGTGVEQYF
abundance: .; j_gene: TRBJ2-3; d_gene: TRBD1; v_gene: TRBV11-3; CDR3nt: TGTGCCAGCAGCCCACAGGGGGCTGGCACAGATACGCAGTATTTT; CDR3aa: CASSPQGAGTDTQYF
abundance: .; j_gene: TRBJ1-2; d_gene: TRBD1; v_gene: TRBV7-3; CDR3nt: TGTGCCAGCAGCTTAACGGGACAGGGAGGCTATGGCTACACCTTC; CDR3aa: CASSLTGQGGYGYTF
abundance: .; j_gene: TRBJ2-2; d_gene: .; v_gene: TRBV5-1; CDR3nt: TGCGCCAGCAGCTGGAAGATCAGGGGCGGCGGGGAGCTGTTTTTT; CDR3aa: CASSWKIRGGGELFF
abundance: .; j_gene: TRBJ2-1; d_gene: TRBD2; v_gene: TRBV30; CDR3nt: TGTGCCTGGAGTGTACGACTAGCGGGGCCCTACAATGAGCAGTTCTTC; CDR3aa: CAWSVRLAGPYNEQFF
abundance: .; j_gene: TRBJ1-4; d_gene: .; v_gene: TRBV28; CDR3nt: TGTGCCAGCAGCCACACAGGGAAGGTTGAAAAACTGTTTTTT; CDR3aa: CASSHTGKVEKLFF
abundance: .; j_gene: TRBJ1-4; d_gene: TRBD1; v_gene: TRBV27; CDR3nt: TGTGCCAGCAGTCTGAAAGGACAGGGAAGTGAAAAACTGTTTTTT; CDR3aa: CASSLKGQGSEKLFF
abundance: .; j_gene: TRBJ2-1; d_gene: .; v_gene: TRBV7-8; CDR3nt: TGTGCCAGCAGCTTAGCTAGCGGCTTCTACAATGAGCAGTTCTTC; CDR3aa: CASSLASGFYNEQFF
abundance: .; j_gene: TRBJ2-3; d_gene: TRBD2; v_gene: TRBV7-2; CDR3nt: TGTGCCAGCAGCTTACGCGGGAGAAACCCAGATACGCAGTATTTT; CDR3aa: CASSLRGRNPDTQYF
abundance: .; j_gene: TRBJ2-3; d_gene: TRBD2; v_gene: TRBV12-5; CDR3nt: TGTGCTAGTGGTCTGGGACTAGCGGGAGCAGATACGCAGTATTTT; CDR3aa: CASGLGLAGADTQYF
abundance: .; j_gene: TRBJ1-1; d_gene: TRBD1; v_gene: TRBV27; CDR3nt: TGTGCCAGCAGAGAAGTGCAGGGGGGAACTGAAGCTTTCTTT; CDR3aa: CASREVQGGTEAFF
abundance: .; j_gene: TRBJ2-7; d_gene: TRBD1; v_gene: TRBV5-1; CDR3nt: TGCGCCAGCAGCTCACCGGGACAGGGTTCAAGATCAGCAAACGAGCAGTACTTC; CDR3aa: CASSSPGQGSRSANEQYF
abundance: once; j_gene: TRBJ1-2; d_gene: TRBD1; v_gene: TRBV2; CDR3nt: TGTGCCAGCAGTGACCCCGGGACAGCTAACTATGGCTACACCTTC; CDR3aa: CASSDPGTANYGYTF
abundance: few; j_gene: TRBJ1-4; d_gene: TRBD1; v_gene: TRBV5-1; CDR3nt: TGCGCCAGCAGCTTAGGGGGCGGGAATGAAAAACTGTTTTTT; CDR3aa: CASSLGGGNEKLFF
abundance: .; j_gene: TRBJ1-2; d_gene: TRBD1; v_gene: TRBV9; CDR3nt: TGTGCCAGCAGCGCCCGGGACAGACTCACGGGCTATGGCTACACCTTC; CDR3aa: CASSARDRLTGYGYTF
abundance: .; j_gene: TRBJ2-1; d_gene: TRBD2; v_gene: TRBV4-1; CDR3nt: TGCGCCAGCAGCCAAGAGGCGGGGACTAGCGGGACGTCCTACAATGAGCAGTTCTTC; CDR3aa: CASSQEAGTSGTSYNEQFF
abundance: .; j_gene: TRBJ1-4; d_gene: .; v_gene: TRBV10-1; CDR3nt: TGCGCCAGCAGCCAGGGGTCGGATGAAAAACTGTTTTTT; CDR3aa: CASSQGSDEKLFF
abundance: .; j_gene: TRBJ1-1; d_gene: .; v_gene: TRBV5-6; CDR3nt: TGTGCCAGCAGCTTGTTAGAGCTCCCTACTGAAGCTTTCTTT; CDR3aa: CASSLLELPTEAFF
abundance: .; j_gene: TRBJ2-3; d_gene: TRBD2; v_gene: TRBV5-4; CDR3nt: TGTGCCAGCAGCTCCGGGACTAGCGGGAGAGATACGCAGTATTTT; CDR3aa: CASSSGTSGRDTQYF
abundance: .; j_gene: TRBJ2-2; d_gene: .; v_gene: TRBV19; CDR3nt: TGTGCCAGTAGTATATCGGAGCCAGGGGACCCCGGGGAGCTGTTTTTT; CDR3aa: CASSISEPGDPGELFF
abundance: .; j_gene: TRBJ1-4; d_gene: .; v_gene: TRBV7-9; CDR3nt: TGTGCCAGCAGCTTATGGTCGACAGAAAAGAATGAAAAACTGTTTTTT; CDR3aa: CASSLWSTEKNEKLFF
abundance: .; j_gene: TRBJ2-3; d_gene: TRBD1; v_gene: TRBV19; CDR3nt: TGTGCCAGTAGTCCGGGACAGGGGTTAGCAGATACGCAGTATTTT; CDR3aa: CASSPGQGLADTQYF
abundance: .; j_gene: TRBJ2-7; d_gene: .; v_gene: TRBV11-3; CDR3nt: TGTGCCAGCAGCGGGGGGGCAGGCTCCTACGAGCAGTACTTC; CDR3aa: CASSGGAGSYEQYF
abundance: .; j_gene: TRBJ2-7; d_gene: TRBD2; v_gene: TRBV18; CDR3nt: TGTGCCAGCTCACCACCGCCGGGGGGGGGTGGCGAGCAGTACTTC; CDR3aa: CASSPPPGGGGEQYF
abundance: few; j_gene: TRBJ1-1; d_gene: .; v_gene: TRBV29-1; CDR3nt: TGCAGCGTTGGAAGACAGTTAAACACTGAAGCTTTCTTT; CDR3aa: CSVGRQLNTEAFF
abundance: .; j_gene: TRBJ2-3; d_gene: TRBD2; v_gene: TRBV5-6; CDR3nt: TGTGCCAGCAGCTTGGCCGGGGGAGGGCCTTCTACGCAGTATTTT; CDR3aa: CASSLAGGGPSTQYF
abundance: .; j_gene: TRBJ2-4; d_gene: .; v_gene: TRBV21-1; CDR3nt: TGTGCCAGCAGCAATACTTCTATAGGAGGGCCGCGGGAACGGGGCATTCAGTACTTC; CDR3aa: CASSNTSIGGPRERGIQYF
abundance: .; j_gene: TRBJ1-4; d_gene: .; v_gene: TRBV2; CDR3nt: TGTGCCAGCAGTGAAGCCCCAGGGTGGGATGAAAAACTGTTTTTT; CDR3aa: CASSEAPGWDEKLFF
abundance: .; j_gene: TRBJ2-5; d_gene: .; v_gene: TRBV7-9; CDR3nt: TGTGCCAGCAGCTTGCTGCGGGACGCACAAGAGACCCAGTACTTC; CDR3aa: CASSLLRDAQETQYF
abundance: .; j_gene: TRBJ2-1; d_gene: TRBD2; v_gene: TRBV11-3; CDR3nt: TGTGCCAGCAGCCCAAAGACTAGCTATGAGCAGTTCTTC; CDR3aa: CASSPKTSYEQFF
abundance: .; j_gene: TRBJ1-4; d_gene: .; v_gene: TRBV5-1; CDR3nt: TGCGCCAGCAGCTTGTTTCAGACTAATGAAAAACTGTTTTTT; CDR3aa: CASSLFQTNEKLFF